The rows below give T cell receptor beta chains drawn from one sample of a study of prognosis after radiotherapy for stage I lung cancer. One entry per CDR3 protein, called by TCRdb with MiXCR from the multiplex PCR reads. The sample holds some 13,000 distinct CDR3 sequences, around 50% seen once. The sequenced sample was PBMCs, obtained before or after stereotactic body radiation therapy (not recorded which). The receptors stem from a donor over 45 with non-small cell lung cancer. Each CDR3 is given with its conserved first and last residue. A D gene is named only where the DNA matches it firmly. Clone size is shown for a subset of rows, as once, few, many or a class of expanded clone.

CDR3 length	clone size	D gene	V gene	J gene	CDR3 DNA	CDR3 protein
14	NA	NA	TRBV30	TRBJ2-3	TGTGCCTGGAGTGTACGGGCGAGAACAGATACGCAGTATTTT	CAWSVRARTDTQYF
16	medium-sized	NA	TRBV2	TRBJ2-2	TGTGCCAGCAGTGGTTTCCAGCGGGCCAACACCGGGGAGCTGTTTTTT	CASSGFQRANTGELFF
13	medium-sized	NA	TRBV28	TRBJ2-3	TGTGCCAGCAGTTTAAGAGGCACAGATACGCAGTATTTT	CASSLRGTDTQYF
17	medium-sized	TRBD2	TRBV2	TRBJ2-3	TGTGCCAGCAGTGAAAATGCTAGCGGGAGAGGGGCAGATACGCAGTATTTT	CASSENASGRGADTQYF
15	NA	NA	TRBV6-2/TRBV6-3	TRBJ1-2	TGTGCCAGCGGTTGGACCCCAGGTGGCGACTATGGCTACACCTTC	CASGWTPGGDYGYTF
17	NA	NA	TRBV6-2/TRBV6-3	TRBJ2-7	TGTGCCAGCAGTCTCTACCTCCGGGCGACCGGCTCCTACGAGCAGTACTTC	CASSLYLRATGSYEQYF
11	many	NA	TRBV3-1	TRBJ2-7	TGTGCCAGCAGCCTAGAATACGAGCAGTACTTC	CASSLEYEQYF
14	NA	NA	TRBV20-1	TRBJ2-5	TGCAGTGCTAGAGATCGCATGGGAGTTGAGACCCAGTACTTC	CSARDRMGVETQYF
13	NA	NA	TRBV7-3	TRBJ2-2	TGTGCCAGCAGTTTAGGGGGAACCAGGGAGCTGTTTTTT	CASSLGGTRELFF
16	many	TRBD2	TRBV10-3	TRBJ2-1	TGTGCCATCAGTGACTTAGCGGGAGGGCCGGGCAGTGAGCAGTTCTTC	CAISDLAGGPGSEQFF
15	NA	TRBD1	TRBV12-3/TRBV12-4	TRBJ1-5	TGTGCCAGCAGTCCCAGGACAGGGGCCAATCAGCCCCAGCATTTT	CASSPRTGANQPQHF
14	NA	NA	TRBV5-1	TRBJ1-2	TGCGCCAGCAGCAAAACCGACGGTCCAAACCTCTACACCTTC	CASSKTDGPNLYTF
13	medium-sized	NA	TRBV19	TRBJ1-3	TGTGCCAGTAGTCCGATCCTGGAATTCGCCATATATTTT	CASSPILEFAIYF
16	medium-sized	NA	TRBV28	TRBJ1-2	TGTGCCAGCAGTTTACCCGGGGCCACTCGAGGGTATGGCTACACCTTC	CASSLPGATRGYGYTF
16	medium-sized	TRBD2	TRBV24-1	TRBJ2-1	TGTGCCACCAGTGACCCAAGCGGGATTGGTTACAATGAGCAGTTCTTC	CATSDPSGIGYNEQFF
15	NA	TRBD1	TRBV18	TRBJ1-2	TGTGCCAGCTCCCAAAGTATACAGGGGGCTTGGGGCTACACCTTC	CASSQSIQGAWGYTF
16	large	NA	TRBV5-1	TRBJ2-2	TGTGCCAGCAGCCGACGACAATCGGGGGACACCGGGGAGCTGTTTTTT	CASSRRQSGDTGELFF
15	NA	NA	TRBV7-2	TRBJ2-3	TGTGCCAGCAGCTTAGATGGCGGCGGTTTCCTACCGCAGTATTTT	CASSLDGGGFLPQYF
14	medium-sized	NA	TRBV7-2	TRBJ2-7	TGTGCCAGCAGCGTTAGACAGAGCTCCTACGAGCAGTACTTC	CASSVRQSSYEQYF
13	NA	TRBD2	TRBV30	TRBJ2-3	TGTGCCTGGAGCACTAGCGGCTCAGATACGCAGTATTTT	CAWSTSGSDTQYF
14	medium-sized	TRBD1	TRBV6-4	TRBJ2-7	TGTGCCAGCAGACGAGACAGGGTGAACTACGAGCAGTACTTC	CASRRDRVNYEQYF
14	NA	NA	TRBV7-9	TRBJ1-3	TGTGCCAGCAGCTTGTCAGACTCTGGAAACACAATATATTTT	CASSLSDSGNTIYF
17	NA	TRBD2	TRBV6-2/TRBV6-3	TRBJ2-3	TGTGCCAGCAGTTACCCCGAACTAGCGGAGAGCACAGATACGCAGTATTTT	CASSYPELAESTDTQYF
15	NA	NA	TRBV9	TRBJ2-7	TGTGCCAGCAGCGTCAGCCCGGGGACAACCTACGAGCAGTACTTC	CASSVSPGTTYEQYF
12	medium-sized	NA	TRBV18	TRBJ1-6	TGTGCCAGCTCCCCACAGGGCCCACCCCTCCACTTT	CASSPQGPPLHF
11	NA	TRBD1	TRBV2	TRBJ2-7	TGTGCCACCGGACAGGGGGCCACACAGTACTTC	CATGQGATQYF
16	NA	TRBD2	TRBV20-1	TRBJ2-1	TGCAGTGCTGACATGGGACTAGCGGGATCTTACAATGAGCAGTTCTTC	CSADMGLAGSYNEQFF
12	many	NA	TRBV6-1	TRBJ1-1	TGTGCCAGCATCTTTGGACAAACTGAAGCTTTCTTT	CASIFGQTEAFF
14	NA	NA	TRBV20-1	TRBJ1-5	TGCAGTGCTAGGAATGGGGGTTACAATCAGCCCCAGCATTTT	CSARNGGYNQPQHF
16	NA	TRBD2	TRBV15	TRBJ2-7	TGTGCCACCAGCAGAGAACGGACTAGCGGGTCCTACGAGCAGTACTTC	CATSRERTSGSYEQYF
10	NA	NA	TRBV11-2	TRBJ1-1	TGTGCCAGCCCTTTCACTGAAGCTTTCTTT	CASPFTEAFF
16	many	TRBD2	TRBV4-3	TRBJ2-2	TGCGCCAGCAGCCTTTCACTAGCGGTTAACACCGGGGAGCTGTTTTTT	CASSLSLAVNTGELFF
12	many	NA	TRBV2	TRBJ2-1	TGTGCCAGCAGGAGAGAGGACGATGAGCAGTTCTTC	CASRREDDEQFF
13	NA	NA	TRBV28	TRBJ1-2	TGTGCCAGCAGCTACGGACAGATCTATGGCTACACCTTC	CASSYGQIYGYTF
14	many	NA	TRBV5-4	TRBJ2-7	TGTGCCAGCAGCGCCCTCGGTTCCTCCTACGAGCAGTACTTC	CASSALGSSYEQYF
15	NA	NA	TRBV6-2/TRBV6-3	TRBJ2-7	TGTGCCAGCAGTAGGACAGCCGCAGTTAACTACGAGCAGTACTTC	CASSRTAAVNYEQYF
15	many	NA	TRBV19	TRBJ1-2	TGTGCCAGTAGTCGAAACAGGTTCCCCTCCGGTGGCTACACCTTC	CASSRNRFPSGGYTF
16	few	NA	TRBV20-1	TRBJ1-6	TGCAGTGCTAGACCCCGGGCGGCTCTCTATAATTCACCCCTCCACTTT	CSARPRAALYNSPLHF
15	once	NA	TRBV19	TRBJ1-6	TGTGCCAGTACCCTGGGGGAAAGAATTAATTCACCCCTACACTTT	CASTLGERINSPLHF
14	medium-sized	NA	TRBV6-2/TRBV6-3	TRBJ1-3	TGTGCCAGCAGTTACTCAGGGCGAGGAAACACCATATATTTT	CASSYSGRGNTIYF
17	many	TRBD2	TRBV4-2	TRBJ2-2	TGTGCCAGCAGCGAAAGACTAGCGGGAGGGAACACCGGGGAGCTGTTTTTT	CASSERLAGGNTGELFF
14	medium-sized	TRBD1	TRBV11-1	TRBJ1-2	TGTGCCAGCAGCCAGGACAGGGGACGATATGGCTACACCTTC	CASSQDRGRYGYTF
12	few	NA	TRBV5-1	TRBJ2-7	TGCGCCAGCAGCGGCGGGCAGACTAAGCAGTACTTC	CASSGGQTKQYF
11	NA	NA	TRBV20-1	TRBJ1-1	TGCAGTGCTAGATTTGGGACTGAAGCTTTCTTT	CSARFGTEAFF
15	many	TRBD2	TRBV6-1	TRBJ2-1	TGTGCCAGCAGTTCCCCGGGACTAGCTAAGGATGAGCAGTTCTTC	CASSSPGLAKDEQFF